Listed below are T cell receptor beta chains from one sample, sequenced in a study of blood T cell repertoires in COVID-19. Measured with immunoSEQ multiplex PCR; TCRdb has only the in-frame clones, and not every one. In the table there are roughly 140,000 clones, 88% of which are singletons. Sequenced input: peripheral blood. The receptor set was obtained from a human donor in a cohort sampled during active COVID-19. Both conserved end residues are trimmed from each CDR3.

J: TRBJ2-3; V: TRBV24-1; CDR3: ATGQGSTDTQY
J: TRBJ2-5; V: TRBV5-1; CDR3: ASSSGRQGISETQY
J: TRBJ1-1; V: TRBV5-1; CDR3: ASSSWTGNTEAF
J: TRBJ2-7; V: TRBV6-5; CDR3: ASRPSGMGEQY
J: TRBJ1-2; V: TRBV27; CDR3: ASSSQDRVGGYT
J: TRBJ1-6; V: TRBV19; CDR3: ASKIQGAVGAPLH
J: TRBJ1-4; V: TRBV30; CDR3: AGGRYNEKLF
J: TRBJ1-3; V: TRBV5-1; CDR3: ASSLDPVGNTIY
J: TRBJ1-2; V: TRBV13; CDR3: ASSLNSGYGYT
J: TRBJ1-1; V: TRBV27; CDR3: ASSLLAGRTEAF
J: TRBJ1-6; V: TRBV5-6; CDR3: ASSFGAPVPNSPLH
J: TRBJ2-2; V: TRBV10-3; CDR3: AISLGLAGGELF
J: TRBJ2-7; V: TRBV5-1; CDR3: ASSLVSGYEQY
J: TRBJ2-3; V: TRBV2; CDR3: ASSDSGSLTDTQY
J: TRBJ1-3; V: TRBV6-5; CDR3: ARGTGGVLGNTIY
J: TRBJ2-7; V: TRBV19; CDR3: ASSRALRTEPYEQY
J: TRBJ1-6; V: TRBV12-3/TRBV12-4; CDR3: ASNPGGWSPLH
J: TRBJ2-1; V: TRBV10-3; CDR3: AISESSGEQF
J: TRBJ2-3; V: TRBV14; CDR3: ASSHRQRTDTQY
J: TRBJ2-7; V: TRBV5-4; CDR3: ASSAGALTSYEQY
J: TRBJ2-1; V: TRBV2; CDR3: ASSEWGGGSNEQF
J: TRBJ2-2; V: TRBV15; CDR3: ATSRVPPRVTGELF
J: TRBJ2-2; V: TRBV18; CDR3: ASSPRLAGADTGELF
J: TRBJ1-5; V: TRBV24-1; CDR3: ATSDLNGQPQH
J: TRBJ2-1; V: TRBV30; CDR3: AWESGGAYNEQF
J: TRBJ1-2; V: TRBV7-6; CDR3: ASSLGMTGGNYGYT